This entry lists 6 T cell receptor beta chains sequenced from one sample in a study of CD8 T cells in ankylosing spondylitis. TCRdb ran MiXCR on the 5' RACE reads and lists one entry per CDR3 protein. This table has 200,000 to 250,000 distinct CDR3 sequences, roughly 32% appearing once. The sequenced sample was blood, either unsorted or a sorted T cell fraction (not recorded which). These receptors all stem from a male donor with ankylosing spondylitis or in good health (not recorded which).

This clonotype was counted a few times. This sequence joins TRBV11-3 and TRBJ2-3; a weak D match, TRBD2 (5 bases). Trimming took 1 base from V and 4 from J, leaving 9 bases between them. The CDR3 spans 14 residues. Germline loops: CDR1 SGHNT, CDR2 YENEEA. CDR3 sequence (DNA): TGTGCCAGCAGCTTAGGGCCGAGGGCAGATACGCAGTATTTT. This gives the protein CASSLGPRADTQYF.

The CDR3 sequence: CSVEVVDTKPYEQYF. The CDR3 DNA reads as TGCAGCGTTGAAGTCGTTGACACCAAGCCCTACGAGCAGTACTTC. The chain employs TRBV29-1 and TRBJ2-7; D is uncertain. CDR1 SQVTM and CDR2 ANQGSEA come from the germline V gene. This CDR3 comprises 15 residues. V lost 1 base and J lost 2, with 15 bases in between.

A few counts support this clonotype. The chain joins TRBV12-3 or TRBV12-4 to TRBJ1-4; the D gene is possibly TRBD1 (5 bases). Trimming removed 7 bases from V and 4 bases from J, with 13 bases in between. There are 14 residues in the CDR3. The CDR3 DNA follows: TGTGCCAGCACCGACAGTCCATATAATGAAAAACTGTTTTTT. The encoded protein is CASTDSPYNEKLFF.

This clonotype has more than one count but fewer than ten. The chain employs TRBV12-3 or TRBV12-4 and TRBJ2-5; D is perhaps TRBD1 or TRBD2 (5 bases each). The V and J ends lost 7 bases and 5 bases respectively, with 17 bases between them. The CDR3 is made up of 14 amino acids. This CDR3 reads CASNDPGPEETQYF. The DNA of the CDR3 is TGTGCCAGCAATGATCCGGGGCCCGAGGAGACCCAGTACTTC.

This clonotype occurred a few times. The chain links TRBV29-1 to TRBJ2-1, with D possibly called TRBD1 or TRBD2 (5 bases each). V was cut by 7 bases and J by 7 bases, with 17 bases left in between. Germline CDR1 SQVTM, CDR2 ANQGSEA. The CDR3 consists of 13 residues. The CDR3 region is CSARGSGGNEQFF. CDR3 in DNA: TGCAGCGCAAGGGGTTCTGGGGGAAATGAGCAGTTCTTC.

In its sample, this clonotype was seen many times. The CDR3 DNA follows: TGTGCCAGCAGTTTACGGGGCGCTGGGGCCAACGTCCTGACTTTC. Its protein is CASSLRGAGANVLTF. V gene TRBV12-3 or TRBV12-4 combines with J gene TRBJ2-6, with D perhaps assigned TRBD1 or TRBD2 (5 bases each). This CDR3 is built from 15 residues. The V end was cut by 2 bases, the J end by 2 bases, with 7 bases between.